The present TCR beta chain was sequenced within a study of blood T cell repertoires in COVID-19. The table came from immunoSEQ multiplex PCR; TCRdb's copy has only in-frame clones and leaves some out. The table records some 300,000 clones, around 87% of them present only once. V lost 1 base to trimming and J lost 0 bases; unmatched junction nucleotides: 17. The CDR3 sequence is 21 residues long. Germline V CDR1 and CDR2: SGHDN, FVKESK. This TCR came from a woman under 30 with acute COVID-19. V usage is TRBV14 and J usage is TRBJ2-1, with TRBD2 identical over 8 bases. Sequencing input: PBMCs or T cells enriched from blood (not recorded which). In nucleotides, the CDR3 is TGTGCCAGCAGCCAAGGCCCCCATCTAGCGGGTTACCTTAGCTCCTACAATGAGCAGTTCTTC. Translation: CASSQGPHLAGYLSSYNEQFF.